Presented here are 13 T cell receptor beta chains from one specimen sequenced in a study of cytomegalovirus exposure and HLA in healthy donors. The PCR contained 60 Vbeta and 13 Jbeta primers. The data were produced by immunoSEQ multiplex PCR, yet TCRdb's version contains in-frame clones alone and is incomplete. The table includes 97,000 or so clones, 70% to 80% detected once. Sequencing used PBMCs. The receptors shown here come from a male donor in good health and CMV-seropositive.

The chain recombines TRBV6-5 with TRBJ2-1, with 10 bases matching TRBD2. The CDR3 covers 13 residues. Trimming at V came to 8 bases and at J to 12 bases, leaving 10 bases not matched to a gene. CDR1 and CDR2 from the germline V gene are MNHEY and SVGAGI. The CDR3 coding sequence is TGTGCCAGCTCGACTAGCGGGCGATGGGGGCAGTTCTTC. Encoded protein: CASSTSGRWGQFF.

The chain employs TRBV6-1 and TRBJ1-4; D perhaps matches TRBD1 (6 bases). This CDR3 is 13 amino acids long. Germline V gene data show CDR1 as MNHNS and CDR2 as SASEGT. V was pared by 2 bases and J by 7 bases, with 8 bases between. This CDR3 reads CASSETGPEKLFF. The CDR3 DNA reads TGTGCCAGCAGTGAAACAGGGCCTGAAAAACTGTTTTTT.

J is TRBJ2-1 and V is TRBV28; 13 bases map to TRBD2. The CDR3 is 19 residues long. CDR1 is MDHEN and CDR2 is SYDVKM in the germline V gene. V shed 1 base, J shed 4 bases, and the junction held 10 bases outside the gene matches. DNA for the CDR3: TGTGCCAGCAGTTTATTGACTATCAGACTAGCGGGGGGTTACAATGAGCAGTTCTTC. Its protein product is CASSLLTIRLAGGYNEQFF.

This clone is a singleton in its sample. This chain links TRBV27 with TRBJ2-7, with TRBD1 matching 8 bases. The CDR3 spans 13 residues. V dropped 2 bases and J dropped 6; count of bases not matched to a gene: 3. Germline CDR1 MNHEY, CDR2 SMNVEV (reference sequence). This chain's CDR3 is CASSLARGLEQYF. The CDR3 DNA reads as TGTGCCAGCAGTTTAGCCAGGGGGCTCGAGCAGTACTTC.

The chain is built from TRBV6-1 and TRBJ2-7; TRBD1 matches at 8 bases. The V gene end was trimmed by 3 bases and the J gene end by 7 bases; junction bases not matched to a gene: 11. This CDR3 contains 15 residues. Germline assignment: CDR1 MNHNS and CDR2 SASEGT. The CDR3 DNA is TGTGCCAGCAGTGATCGTGGGACAGGCCACGGGGAGCAGTACTTC. Protein product: CASSDRGTGHGEQYF.

The chain carries TRBV11-3 and TRBJ2-1; 9 nucleotides agree with TRBD1. Germline V gene sequence: CDR1 SGHNT, CDR2 YENEEA. The CDR3 has 14 residues. The junction had 7 bases not matched to a gene; V was cut back by 5 bases and J by 8 bases. The CDR3 reads CASSPVGTGYEQFF. CDR3 in DNA: TGTGCCAGCAGCCCCGTCGGGACAGGGTATGAGCAGTTCTTC.

This chain links TRBV19 with TRBJ2-1; 7 positions agree with TRBD1. Germline V gene data show CDR1 as LNHDA and CDR2 as SQIVND (reference sequence). This CDR3 contains 15 residues. V shed 4 bases, J shed 0 bases, and the junction held 3 bases outside the gene matches. The CDR3: CASSSRDSSYNEQFF. CDR3 DNA: TGTGCCAGTAGTAGCCGGGACAGCTCCTACAATGAGCAGTTCTTC.

The chain couples TRBV27 to TRBJ2-3; 9 bases match TRBD2. The germline gives CDR1 MNHEY, CDR2 SMNVEV (reference sequence). The trim removed 6 bases at V and 4 bases at J, leaving 17 bases unmatched. The CDR3 has 18 residues. The chain's CDR3 is CASSLLPSGREGADTQYF. CDR3 sequence (DNA): TGTGCCAGCAGCTTACTTCCCTCCGGGCGGGAGGGCGCAGATACGCAGTATTTT.

The V gene is TRBV28, the J gene TRBJ1-4, with 7 nucleotides matching TRBD1. This CDR3 comprises 14 residues. J lost 5 bases, V lost 5 bases, and 5 bases had no gene match. From germline, CDR1 is MDHEN and CDR2 SYDVKM. CDR3 protein: CASSLDRENEKLFF. Written as DNA, the CDR3 is TGTGCCAGCAGTCTTGACAGGGAGAATGAAAAACTGTTTTTT.

For the CDR3, the DNA is TGTGCCAGCACCTCGGTTCAGGGGGCATTCACTGAAGCTTTCTTT. Translated, it gives CASTSVQGAFTEAFF. The chain uses TRBV27 and TRBJ1-1; 8 bases map to TRBD1. This CDR3 comprises 15 residues. Germline V CDR1 and CDR2: MNHEY, SMNVEV (reference sequence). Trimming removed 7 bases from V and 4 bases from J; junction bases left unmatched: 11.

The chain is built from TRBV28 and TRBJ2-7, with a weak D call TRBD1 (5 bases). This CDR3 contains 13 residues. The ends were cut back, 7 bases at V and 4 bases at J, with 14 bases in the middle. Germline V gene lookup returns CDR1 MDHEN and CDR2 SYDVKM. CDR3 coding DNA: TGTGCCAGCAATCAGGGTCTGTTATACGAGCAGTACTTC. Encoded protein: CASNQGLLYEQYF.

CDR3 protein: CSVGGGGGNQPQHF. The CDR3 coding sequence is TGCAGCGTTGGTGGCGGGGGCGGTAATCAGCCCCAGCATTTT. The rearrangement uses TRBV29-1 and TRBJ1-5, with a possible D match to TRBD1 (6 bases). V was shortened by 4 bases and J by 4 bases, with 14 bases between the two germline ends. Germline values: CDR1 SQVTM, CDR2 ANQGSEA. This CDR3 contains 14 residues.

This clone came up a few times. V usage is TRBV29-1 and J usage is TRBJ1-2; TRBD1 might be the D (6 bases). Trimming left V 0 bases short and J 1 base short, with 12 bases between. This CDR3 comprises 15 residues. Germline CDR1 is SQVTM and CDR2 is ANQGSEA. Here the CDR3 reads CSVEDLGAGNYGYTF. In DNA, the CDR3 is TGCAGCGTTGAAGACCTGGGGGCGGGTAACTATGGCTACACCTTC.